The rows below give T cell receptor beta chains drawn from one sample of a study of T cells after yellow fever vaccination. TCRdb reanalysed the 5' RACE reads using MiXCR and keeps one entry per CDR3 protein. This sample has hundreds of thousands of distinct CDR3 sequences, with over 8% found just once. The sample in question was PBMCs, obtained on the day of the first yellow fever vaccination. The receptors here all came from a man between 18 and 29 years old who received the YFV17D yellow fever vaccine. The CDR3 runs from the conserved cysteine through the conserved F or W. D genes are given only for firm matches. Size values are once, few and many counts, or a class for expanded clones, and some rows have none.

CDR3 DNA	CDR3 protein	J gene	D gene	V gene	clone size
TGTGCCAGCAGCTCGGAGGGGTATACGCAGTATTTT	CASSSEGYTQYF	TRBJ2-3	-	TRBV7-9	-
TGTGCCTCCGGGGGGAATGAGCAGTTCTTC	CASGGNEQFF	TRBJ2-1	TRBD2	TRBV24-1	-
TGTGCCAGCAGCCACCTGAACACCGGGGAGCTGTTTTTT	CASSHLNTGELFF	TRBJ2-2	-	TRBV3-1	few
TGTGCCAGCAGCGTAGGTCCTGAGACAGGCTATGGCTACACCTTC	CASSVGPETGYGYTF	TRBJ1-2	-	TRBV9	few
TGTGCCAGCAGCTTAACTAGGGCAGGAATCTCTGGAAACACCATATATTTT	CASSLTRAGISGNTIYF	TRBJ1-3	-	TRBV7-3	few
TGCGCCAGCAGCCAAGTAACGGATACGCAGTATTTT	CASSQVTDTQYF	TRBJ2-3	-	TRBV4-1	-
TGTGCCAGCAGCTTAACTGCGAGCAGGGGTAATGAAAAACTGTTTTTT	CASSLTASRGNEKLFF	TRBJ1-4	-	TRBV7-2	few
TGCGCCAGCTCTCCCGGACAGGGGGCTTTCGGGGAGCTGTTTTTT	CASSPGQGAFGELFF	TRBJ2-2	TRBD1	TRBV4-3	few
TGTGCCAGCTCACCAACGCGGGGGCACGGAGATACGCAGTATTTT	CASSPTRGHGDTQYF	TRBJ2-3	-	TRBV18	-
TGCAGTGGAAGAGGATCCCCAGACACAGATACGCAGTATTTT	CSGRGSPDTDTQYF	TRBJ2-3	-	TRBV20-1	-
TGTGCCAGCAGCTTGGGGCAGGACCTCACAGATACGCAGTATTTT	CASSLGQDLTDTQYF	TRBJ2-3	-	TRBV5-4	few
TGCGCCAGCAGCCCAGCATCCGGGTTTCACTATGGCTACACCTTC	CASSPASGFHYGYTF	TRBJ1-2	-	TRBV5-1	few
TGTGCCAGCAGCCAAGATGGGCTAGCGCGAAGCACAGATACGCAGTATTTT	CASSQDGLARSTDTQYF	TRBJ2-3	-	TRBV4-2	many
TGCAGCGCCCTGACCGTTTCGGGGGATCAGCCCCAGCATTTT	CSALTVSGDQPQHF	TRBJ1-5	-	TRBV29-1	many
TGTGCCATCAGTTCTGACAGACTCTTCACAGATACGCAGTATTTT	CAISSDRLFTDTQYF	TRBJ2-3	-	TRBV28	few
TGCGCCAGCAGCCAAGGAACGGCGGGAGTTTACGAGCAGTACTTC	CASSQGTAGVYEQYF	TRBJ2-7	TRBD2	TRBV4-1	few
TGCAGTGCTGGTCCTTTTGAAGGAACTAATGAAAAACTGTTTTTT	CSAGPFEGTNEKLFF	TRBJ1-4	-	TRBV20-1	many
TGTGCCAGCAGCTTGGAAAGCTCGGGAGGGCCCCAGCATTTT	CASSLESSGGPQHF	TRBJ1-5	-	TRBV5-5	many
TGCTGTGCTAGAGCCTACCGGGACAGGGGTCGAAGCTCCTATAATTCACCCCTCCACTTT	CCARAYRDRGRSSYNSPLHF	TRBJ1-6	TRBD1	TRBV20-1	-
TGTGCCAGCAGCTTAAGCGGGGTCGGATGGTACAATGAGCAGTTCTTC	CASSLSGVGWYNEQFF	TRBJ2-1	TRBD2	TRBV5-4	-
TGTGCCAGCAGTTACGGGGGGCTCCCGGAAGCTTTCTTT	CASSYGGLPEAFF	TRBJ1-1	-	TRBV6-6	-
TGTGCCAGCAGCGTAGTTCCGGACTCTAGCACAGATACGCAGTATTTT	CASSVVPDSSTDTQYF	TRBJ2-3	-	TRBV9	few
TGTGCCAGCAGTTATAAGACAGGGGTTTCCTATAATTCACCCCTCCACTTT	CASSYKTGVSYNSPLHF	TRBJ1-6	TRBD1	TRBV6-5	many
TGTGCCAGCAGCCACGGGTTCCCTGCTTCCCTCCACTTT	CASSHGFPASLHF	TRBJ1-6	-	TRBV3-1	few
TGCGCCAGCAGCCAAGAGGGTTCCCCCCCAGATACGCAGTATTTT	CASSQEGSPPDTQYF	TRBJ2-3	-	TRBV4-1	few
TGTGCCAGCAGCCCGGGACTAGCGGACACCGGGGAGCTGTTTTTT	CASSPGLADTGELFF	TRBJ2-2	TRBD2	TRBV7-2	few
TGTGCCAGCAGCCAAGATAGCGCTAAGCCAGGGATTGTGGGCTACACCTTC	CASSQDSAKPGIVGYTF	TRBJ1-2	-	TRBV4-2	few
TGTGCCTGGAGTTTTTCGCAGGTCGAGCAGTACTTC	CAWSFSQVEQYF	TRBJ2-7	-	TRBV30	few
TGTGCCACGGGGGACGGCACCTTCGGCAATCAGCCCCAGCATTTT	CATGDGTFGNQPQHF	TRBJ1-5	-	TRBV6-1	few
TGCGCCAGCAGCTTATACGGGACGAATGAAAAACTGTTTTTT	CASSLYGTNEKLFF	TRBJ1-4	-	TRBV5-1	many
TGTGCCAGCAGCTCAGCCGGGACGGGCGCTTATAGCAATCAGCCCCAGCATTTT	CASSSAGTGAYSNQPQHF	TRBJ1-5	-	TRBV7-2	-
TGTGCCAGCAGTATAGACAGTAATGAGCAGTTCTTC	CASSIDSNEQFF	TRBJ2-1	-	TRBV7-2	-
TGTGCCAGCAGCCCCTCGACAGGGGAGGGGGAGACCCAGTACTTC	CASSPSTGEGETQYF	TRBJ2-5	-	TRBV6-5	-
TGTGCCAGCAGCCACGGAAGGGGAATGGGCTCCTACTATGGCTACACCTTC	CASSHGRGMGSYYGYTF	TRBJ1-2	-	TRBV11-2	-